Reported below is one T cell receptor (beta chain). Its antigen remains unidentified. This specimen comes from a study of T cell responses to AZD1222 COVID-19 vaccine. Across the whole study: Pooling of second doses given at about 4 or about 12 weeks was done.

Some clones are missing from TCRdb's copy, which holds only in-frame ones; the method was immunoSEQ multiplex PCR. The profile shows approximately 150,000 clones, under 95% of them singletons. Regarding the study as a whole: Possibly, clonal diversity was underestimated; donors were largely white British and included more females. Samples come after the peak T cell response, not at day 14.

CDR1 is SGHTA, CDR2 FQGNSA, per germline. V lost 2 bases to trimming and J lost 0 bases, with 10 bases between them. The CDR3 contains 15 residues. The rearrangement links TRBV7-2 to TRBJ1-2, with D possibly TRBD1 on 6 matching bases. This receptor was identified in an adult in good health. Material: peripheral blood, obtained on day 0 of AZD1222 vaccination. The CDR3 spells CASSLRTDTNYGYTF. CDR3 DNA: TGTGCCAGCAGCTTACGGACAGACACTAACTATGGCTACACCTTC.